This passage covers 27 T cell receptor beta chains from one sample sequenced in a study of identifying expanded T cells in peripheral blood. Some clones are missing from TCRdb's copy, which holds only in-frame ones; the method was immunoSEQ multiplex PCR. The table lists tens of thousands of clones, roughly 88% of them singletons, with 4.5% to 7% in the top ten. The sample comprised blood. The receptors were sampled from a person aged 18-70 years in good health.

This clone was observed a single time. The chain carries TRBV6-5 and TRBJ1-2, with D uncertain. The ends were cut back, 0 bases at V and 8 bases at J, with 13 bases in the middle. The CDR3 extends over 14 amino acids. Per the germline V gene, CDR1 is MNHEY and CDR2 is SVGAGI. The CDR3 loop reads CASSYSGQALGYTF. The DNA for the CDR3 is TGTGCCAGCAGTTACTCAGGGCAGGCTTTAGGCTACACCTTC.

The chain couples TRBV6-6 to TRBJ2-3; 8 bases align to TRBD2. J was trimmed by 10 bases and V by 2 bases; bases with no gene match: 8. The V gene's germline CDR1 is MNHNY and CDR2 SVGAGI (reference sequence). The CDR3 length is 14 residues. The CDR3 DNA sequence: TGTGCCAGCAGTTACCCCGGAGCGGGAGAGGCGCAGTATTTT. Translation gives CASSYPGAGEAQYF.

The chain combines TRBV2 with TRBJ1-1; D is possibly TRBD1 (5 bases). CDR3 size: 13 residues. The V gene's germline CDR1 is SNHLY and CDR2 FYNNEI. The ends were cut back, 3 bases at V and 5 bases at J, with 10 bases in the middle. The DNA for the CDR3 is TGTGCCAGCAGTGACGAGGGGTGGACTGAAGCTTTCTTT. Translation gives CASSDEGWTEAFF.

The chain joins TRBV7-2 to TRBJ2-1, with 7 bases fitting TRBD1. V was pared by 3 bases and J by 5 bases, with 4 bases of the junction left unmatched. In germline, CDR1 is SGHTA, CDR2 FQGNSA. The CDR3 has 14 residues. DNA for the CDR3: TGTGCCAGCAGCTTCTCGGACAGGAACAATGAGCAGTTCTTC. Translated: CASSFSDRNNEQFF.

V and J are TRBV6-5 and TRBJ1-1; 9 bases fit TRBD1. The CDR3 sequence is 16 residues long. After removal of 3 bases from V and 5 bases from J, the junction contained 10 bases not matched to a gene. Germline CDR1 reads MNHEY; CDR2 reads SVGAGI. CDR3 loop: CASSYRGQGPFTEAFF. In DNA form, the CDR3 reads TGTGCCAGCAGTTATCGGGGACAGGGTCCTTTTACTGAAGCTTTCTTT.

The V gene is TRBV14, the J gene TRBJ2-2, with D hard to call. Trimming took off 0 bases at V and 1 base at J, with 6 bases between the two ends. The CDR3 is made up of 15 amino acids. Germline-derived CDR1 and CDR2 are SGHDN and FVKESK. For the CDR3, the DNA is TGTGCCAGCAGCCAAGACTTGAGGAACACCGGGGAGCTGTTTTTT. Its translation: CASSQDLRNTGELFF.

This sequence joins TRBV7-2 and TRBJ2-1; maybe TRBD1 (5 bases). Deletions cut 7 bases from V and 4 bases from J, with 17 bases between. Germline V gives CDR1 SGHTA, CDR2 FQGNSA. The CDR3 extends over 15 amino acids. The CDR3 DNA is TGTGCCAGCATCAAAGTCGTAGGGGTGTACAATGAGCAGTTCTTC. This sequence encodes CASIKVVGVYNEQFF. Variable domain in full (rest from reference TRBV7-2 and TRBJ2-1): GAGVSQSPSNKVTEKGKDVELRCDPISGHTALYWYRQSLGQGLEFLIYFQGNSAPDKSGLPSDRFSAERTGGSVSTLTIQRTQQEDSAVYLCASIKVVGVYNEQFFGPGTRLTVL.

This chain's CDR3 is CASSEIFGGAEAFF. The CDR3 nucleotides are TGTGCCAGCAGCGAGATCTTTGGGGGCGCAGAAGCTTTCTTT. The chain employs TRBV5-5 and TRBJ1-1; TRBD1 might be the D (6 bases). Germline V gene lookup returns CDR1 SGHKS and CDR2 YYEKEE (reference sequence). V lost 4 bases, J lost 8 bases, and 18 bases lay in between. There are 14 residues in the CDR3.

This sequence joins TRBV2 and TRBJ2-2; D gene uncertain. The CDR3 has 15 amino acids. From germline, CDR1 is SNHLY and CDR2 FYNNEI. The ends were cut back, 10 bases at V and 4 bases at J, with 19 bases in the middle. Written as DNA, the CDR3 is TGTGCCACCTGCCCCGACCGGTTTGGCACCGGGGAGCTGTTTTTT. Translating it yields CATCPDRFGTGELFF.

This clone was seen a single time. V and J are TRBV11-2 and TRBJ1-1, with D unresolved. V lost 4 bases and J 4 bases, leaving 10 bases between the germline ends. The CDR3 loop spans 13 amino acids. Germline CDR1 is SGHAT and CDR2 is FQNNGV. The CDR3 protein is CASSSGPITEAFF. The CDR3 coding sequence is TGTGCCAGCAGCTCAGGACCGATCACTGAAGCTTTCTTT.

This sequence joins TRBV18 and TRBJ2-5, with unresolved D. Germline V lookup: CDR1 KGHSH, CDR2 LQKENI. Deletions cut 5 bases from V and 11 bases from J, with 18 bases between. The CDR3 is 13 residues long. The CDR3 nucleotides read TGTGCCAGCTCAAGAGACGGAAACGAGAGGCAGTACTTC. Protein sequence: CASSRDGNERQYF.

This chain links TRBV15 with TRBJ1-2; a weak D match, TRBD1 (5 bases). V lost 0 bases and J 4 bases, leaving 15 bases between the germline ends. In germline, CDR1 is LNHNV, CDR2 YYDKDF (reference sequence). This CDR3 region has 16 residues. The chain's CDR3 is CATSRDLVGALYGYTF. In DNA, the CDR3 is TGTGCCACCAGCAGAGATCTAGTAGGGGCGCTCTATGGCTACACCTTC.

This clone was observed a handful of times. The genes are TRBV2 and TRBJ1-3; 8 nucleotides agree with TRBD1. The CDR3 is 16 residues long. In germline, CDR1 is SNHLY, CDR2 FYNNEI. Trimming cost V 7 bases and J 0 bases; bases outside gene matches: 8. In DNA form, the CDR3 reads TGTGCCAGCATCGGGTATGACAGGGGCTCTGGAAACACCATATATTTT. Amino acids: CASIGYDRGSGNTIYF.

The chain is built from TRBV6-5 and TRBJ1-3; 7 nucleotides align to TRBD1. V lost 6 bases, J lost 2 bases, and 7 bases stayed unmatched. CDR1 MNHEY and CDR2 SVGAGI come from the germline V gene. The CDR3 is made up of 15 amino acids. As DNA, the CDR3 is TGTGCCAGCAGCAGAGCACAGGGGCCTGGAAACACCATATATTTT. Residues: CASSRAQGPGNTIYF.

The chain has TRBV18 and TRBJ1-2; tentative D call: TRBD1 (6 bases). V was shortened by 3 bases and J by 5 bases, with 13 bases between the two germline ends. CDR3 length: 14 amino acids. CDR1 KGHSH and CDR2 LQKENI come from the germline V gene. The CDR3 DNA reads TGTGCCAGCTCACCGACAGGTGGTGGGTATGGCTACACCTTC. Translating it yields CASSPTGGGYGYTF.

This chain links TRBV6-6 with TRBJ1-5; the match to TRBD1 covers 8 bases. CDR3 size: 16 residues. Germline V CDR1 and CDR2: MNHNY, SVGAGI (reference sequence). After removal of 3 bases from V and 4 bases from J, the junction contained 8 bases not matched to a gene. The CDR3 DNA follows: TGTGCCAGCAGTTATGTGGCAGGGGGCGAAAATCAGCCCCAGCATTTT. Amino acid sequence: CASSYVAGGENQPQHF.

The rearrangement joins TRBV5-1 to TRBJ1-3; no firm D call. Germline V CDR1 and CDR2: SGHRS, YFSETQ. This CDR3 has 15 amino acids. V lost 5 bases to trimming and J lost 1 base, with 13 bases between them. The CDR3 nucleotides are TGCGCCAGCAGACCCGGGGTGGAGTCTGGAAACACCATATATTTT. Translating it yields CASRPGVESGNTIYF.

This chain links TRBV28 with TRBJ1-2; D is undetermined. The germline V gene encodes CDR1 MDHEN and CDR2 SYDVKM. The CDR3 sequence is 13 residues long. Trimming cost V 6 bases and J 4 bases, with 12 bases left between them. The CDR3 loop is CASSGMETYGYTF. CDR3 DNA sequence: TGTGCCAGCAGCGGGATGGAGACCTATGGCTACACCTTC.

V and J are TRBV5-6 and TRBJ2-5; D not resolved. V lost 2 bases and J lost 7, with 12 bases in between. Germline V gene data show CDR1 as SGHDT and CDR2 as YYEEEE. The CDR3 contains 13 residues. CDR3 sequence reads: CASSFVAARTQYF. The CDR3 nucleotides are TGTGCCAGCAGCTTTGTTGCGGCTCGGACCCAGTACTTC.

The J gene is TRBJ1-2, the V gene TRBV19, with no clear D. Trimming took off 4 bases at V and 0 bases at J, with 21 bases between the two ends. The CDR3 extends over 18 amino acids. Germline lookup yields CDR1 LNHDA and CDR2 SQIVND (reference sequence). The CDR3 loop reads CASSRAGGLRPSNYGYTF. The CDR3 DNA reads as TGTGCCAGTAGTAGGGCAGGCGGATTACGTCCATCTAACTATGGCTACACCTTC.

The chain is built from TRBV30 and TRBJ2-3, with D hard to call. This CDR3 is built from 12 residues. Germline values: CDR1 GTSNPN, CDR2 SVGIG (reference sequence). V was shortened by 0 bases and J by 6 bases, with 7 bases between the two germline ends. CDR3 sequence reads: CAWSVLLDTQYF. CDR3 sequence (DNA): TGTGCCTGGAGTGTACTTCTGGATACGCAGTATTTT.

This clone occurred a few times. The chain recombines TRBV21-1 with TRBJ1-1; no check of the table's D call, TRBD1, against the DNA was made. TRBV21-1 has pseudogene status. The CDR3 runs to 14 residues. The CDR3 spells CASSPTGKNTEAFF. As DNA, the CDR3 is TGTGCCAGCAGTCCAACAGGGAAGAACACTGAAGCTTTCTTT.

This chain connects TRBV18 to TRBJ2-2, with D hard to call. The germline gives CDR1 KGHSH, CDR2 LQKENI. Between the trimmed V and J ends, which lost 2 bases and 1 base, there was a span of 8 bases. This CDR3 spans 15 amino acids. CDR3 residues: CASSPLAENTGELFF. As DNA, the CDR3 is TGTGCCAGCTCACCATTGGCAGAGAACACCGGGGAGCTGTTTTTT.

This clone was observed a few times. The chain recombines TRBV10-3 with TRBJ2-6; 9 nucleotides line up with TRBD2. V trimming: 0 bases; J trimming: 0 bases; junction bases outside the gene matches: 6. Looked up from germline, CDR1 is ENHRY and CDR2 is SYGVKD. The CDR3 has 19 residues. CDR3 nucleotide sequence: TGTGCCATCAGTGAGTCGAAATTGACTAGCGGCTCTGGGGCCAACGTCCTGACTTTC. It yields the protein CAISESKLTSGSGANVLTF.

This chain links TRBV27 with TRBJ1-1; possibly TRBD1 for D (5 bases). This CDR3 region has 13 residues. Germline loops: CDR1 MNHEY, CDR2 SMNVEV (reference sequence). Trimming removed 3 bases at V and 1 base at J, with 6 bases between. CDR3 region: CASSLGENTEAFF. CDR3 bases: TGTGCCAGCAGTTTGGGGGAGAACACTGAAGCTTTCTTT.

This clone appeared a few times. The J gene is TRBJ2-7, the V gene TRBV5-4; 10 bases agree with TRBD2. The V gene end was trimmed by 4 bases and the J gene end by 4 bases; junction bases not matched to a gene: 8. This CDR3 contains 15 residues. From germline, CDR1 is SGHNT and CDR2 YYREEE (reference sequence). Here the CDR3 reads CASSPASGSRYEQYF. DNA for the CDR3: TGTGCCAGCAGCCCAGCTAGCGGGAGCAGGTACGAGCAGTACTTC.

The chain is built from TRBV5-4 and TRBJ2-1; 10 positions agree with TRBD2. CDR3 length equals 15 residues. Germline V gene data show CDR1 as SGHNT and CDR2 as YYREEE (reference sequence). V gave up 2 bases and J gave up 7 bases; unmatched junction bases: 6. The CDR3 loop is CASSLEREGLNEQFF. The DNA of the CDR3 is TGTGCCAGCAGCTTAGAGCGGGAGGGCTTAAATGAGCAGTTCTTC. Variable domain in full (rest from reference TRBV5-4 and TRBJ2-1): ETGVTQSPTHLIKTRGQQVTLRCSSQSGHNTVSWYQQALGQGPQFIFQYYREEENGRGNFPPRFSGLQFPNYSSELNVNALELDDSALYLCASSLEREGLNEQFFGPGTRLTVL.